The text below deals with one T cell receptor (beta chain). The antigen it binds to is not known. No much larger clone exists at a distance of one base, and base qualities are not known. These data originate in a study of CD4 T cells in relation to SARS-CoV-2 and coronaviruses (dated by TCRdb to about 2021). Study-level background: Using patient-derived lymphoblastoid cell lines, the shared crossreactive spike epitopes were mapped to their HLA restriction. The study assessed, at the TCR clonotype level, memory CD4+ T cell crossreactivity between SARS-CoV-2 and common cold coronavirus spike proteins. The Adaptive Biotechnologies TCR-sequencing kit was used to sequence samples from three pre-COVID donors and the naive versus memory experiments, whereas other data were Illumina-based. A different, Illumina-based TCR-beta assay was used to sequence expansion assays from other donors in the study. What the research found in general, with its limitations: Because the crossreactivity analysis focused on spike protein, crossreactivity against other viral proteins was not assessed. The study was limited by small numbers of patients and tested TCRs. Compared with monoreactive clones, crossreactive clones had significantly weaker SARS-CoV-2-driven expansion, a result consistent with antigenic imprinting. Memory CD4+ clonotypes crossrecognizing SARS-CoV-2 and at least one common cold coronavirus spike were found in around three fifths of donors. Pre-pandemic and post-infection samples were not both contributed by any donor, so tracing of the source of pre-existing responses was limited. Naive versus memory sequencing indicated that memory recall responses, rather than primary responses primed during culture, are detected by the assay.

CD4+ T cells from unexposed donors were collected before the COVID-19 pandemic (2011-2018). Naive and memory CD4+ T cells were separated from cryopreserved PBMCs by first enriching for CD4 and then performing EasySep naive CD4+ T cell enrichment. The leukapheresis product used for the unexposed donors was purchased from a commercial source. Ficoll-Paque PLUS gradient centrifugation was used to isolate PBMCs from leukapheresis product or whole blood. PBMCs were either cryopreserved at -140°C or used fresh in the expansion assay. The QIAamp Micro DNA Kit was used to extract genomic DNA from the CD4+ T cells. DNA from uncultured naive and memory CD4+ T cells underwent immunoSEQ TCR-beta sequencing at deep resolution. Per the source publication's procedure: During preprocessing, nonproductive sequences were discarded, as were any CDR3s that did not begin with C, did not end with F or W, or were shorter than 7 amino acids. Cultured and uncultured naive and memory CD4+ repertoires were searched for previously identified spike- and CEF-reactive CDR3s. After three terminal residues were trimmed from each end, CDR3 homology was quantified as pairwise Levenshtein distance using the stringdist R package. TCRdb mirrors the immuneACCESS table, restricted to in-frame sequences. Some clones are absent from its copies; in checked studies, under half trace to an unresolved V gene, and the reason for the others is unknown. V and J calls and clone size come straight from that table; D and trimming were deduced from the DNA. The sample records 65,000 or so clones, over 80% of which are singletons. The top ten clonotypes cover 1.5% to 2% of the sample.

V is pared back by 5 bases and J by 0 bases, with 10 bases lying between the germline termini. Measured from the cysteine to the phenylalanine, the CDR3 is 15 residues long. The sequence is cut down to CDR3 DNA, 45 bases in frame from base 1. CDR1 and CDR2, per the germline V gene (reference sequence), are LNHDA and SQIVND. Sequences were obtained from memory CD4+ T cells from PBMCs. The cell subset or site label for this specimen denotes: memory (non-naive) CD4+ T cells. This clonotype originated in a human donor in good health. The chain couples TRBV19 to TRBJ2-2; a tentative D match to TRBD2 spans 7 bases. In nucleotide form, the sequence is TGTGCCAGTAGTCCGGGGGGCTCGAACACCGGGGAGCTGTTTTTT. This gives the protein CASSPGGSNTGELFF.